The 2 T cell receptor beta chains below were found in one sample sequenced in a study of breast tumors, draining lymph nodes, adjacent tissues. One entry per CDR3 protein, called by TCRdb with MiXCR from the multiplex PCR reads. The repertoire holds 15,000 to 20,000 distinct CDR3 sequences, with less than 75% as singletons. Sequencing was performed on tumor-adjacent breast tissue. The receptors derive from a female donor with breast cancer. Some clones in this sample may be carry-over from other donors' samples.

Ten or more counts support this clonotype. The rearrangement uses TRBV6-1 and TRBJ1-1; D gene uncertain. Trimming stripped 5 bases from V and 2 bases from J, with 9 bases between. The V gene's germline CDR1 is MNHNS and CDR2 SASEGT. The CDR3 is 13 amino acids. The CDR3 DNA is TGTGCCAGCAGTCTTATGGACAACACTGAAGCTTTCTTT. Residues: CASSLMDNTEAFF.

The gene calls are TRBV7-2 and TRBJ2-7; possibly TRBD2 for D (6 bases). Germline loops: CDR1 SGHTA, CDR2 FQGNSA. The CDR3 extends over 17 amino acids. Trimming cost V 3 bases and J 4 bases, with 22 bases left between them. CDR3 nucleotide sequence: TGTGCCAGCAGCTTCACCTCTTCGGGGGTGGGTCGTTACGAGCAGTACTTC. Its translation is CASSFTSSGVGRYEQYF. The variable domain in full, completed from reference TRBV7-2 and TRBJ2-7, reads GAGVSQSPSNKVTEKGKDVELRCDPISGHTALYWYRQSLGQGLEFLIYFQGNSAPDKSGLPSDRFSAERTGGSVSTLTIQRTQQEDSAVYLCASSFTSSGVGRYEQYFGPGTRLTVT.